This T cell receptor (beta chain) was captured by sequencing in a study of cytomegalovirus exposure and HLA in healthy donors. Each of the donors was a healthy bone marrow donor. Whereas donors were nominally healthy upon sampling, unrecorded immune exposures were probable. The PCR ran on 60 Vbeta and 13 Jbeta primers. This table comes from immunoSEQ multiplex PCR, and its TCRdb copy is limited to in-frame clones, with some not included. The sample holds around 190,000 clones, 84% seen once. A single count supports this clone. As yet, its antigen is unknown. V was shortened by 6 bases and J by 4 bases, with 10 bases between the two germline ends. Looked up from germline, CDR1 is LNHDA and CDR2 is SQIVND (reference sequence). The CDR3 is made up of 13 amino acids. Study-level findings and limits: Specificity for CMV antigens was confirmed in vitro for a few of the CMV-associated chains.

The origin of this receptor is a girl aged 2-10 years in good health and CMV-seropositive. V is TRBV19 and J is TRBJ1-5; possibly TRBD1 for D (5 bases). Sequenced input: PBMCs. As DNA, the CDR3 is TGTGCCAGTAGGGACACCAGAAATCAGCCCCAGCATTTT. It translates to CASRDTRNQPQHF.